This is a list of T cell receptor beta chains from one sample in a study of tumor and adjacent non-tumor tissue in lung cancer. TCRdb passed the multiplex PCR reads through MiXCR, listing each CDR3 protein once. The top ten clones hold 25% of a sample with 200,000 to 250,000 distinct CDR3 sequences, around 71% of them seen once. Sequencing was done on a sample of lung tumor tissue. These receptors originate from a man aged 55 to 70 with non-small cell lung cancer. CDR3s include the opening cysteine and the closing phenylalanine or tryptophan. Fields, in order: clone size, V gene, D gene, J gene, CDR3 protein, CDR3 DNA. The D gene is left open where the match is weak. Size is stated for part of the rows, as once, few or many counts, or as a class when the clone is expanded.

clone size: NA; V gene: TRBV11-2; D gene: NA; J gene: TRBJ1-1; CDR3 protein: CTSSLVQAGNTEAFF; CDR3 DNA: TGTACCAGCAGCTTAGTCCAAGCAGGGAATACTGAAGCTTTCTTT
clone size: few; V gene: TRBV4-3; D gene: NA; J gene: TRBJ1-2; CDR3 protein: CASSQKVASGYYGYTF; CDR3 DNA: TGCGCCAGCAGCCAAAAAGTCGCTTCGGGGTACTATGGCTACACCTTC
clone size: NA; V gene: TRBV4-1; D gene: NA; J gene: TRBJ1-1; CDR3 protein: CASSQAGRTTQRTEAFF; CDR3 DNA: TGCGCCAGCAGCCAGGCCGGACGTACAACCCAGAGGACTGAAGCTTTCTTT
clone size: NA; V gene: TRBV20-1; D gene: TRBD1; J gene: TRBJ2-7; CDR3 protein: CSARDHETGSYEQYF; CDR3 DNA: TGCAGTGCTAGAGATCATGAGACAGGGAGCTACGAGCAGTACTTC
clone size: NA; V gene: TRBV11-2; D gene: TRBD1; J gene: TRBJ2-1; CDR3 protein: CASSSGWDSFNEQFF; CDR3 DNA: TGCGCCAGCAGCTCGGGGTGGGACAGCTTCAATGAGCAGTTCTTC
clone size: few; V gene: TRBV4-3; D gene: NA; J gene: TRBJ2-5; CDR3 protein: CASSQSNRGTQYF; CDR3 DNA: TGCGCCAGCAGCCAAAGCAACAGAGGGACCCAGTACTTC
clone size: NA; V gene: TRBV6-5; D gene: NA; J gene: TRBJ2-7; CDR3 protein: CASNGGVTRYELYF; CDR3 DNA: TGTGCCAGCAATGGGGGAGTCACTCGCTACGAGCTGTACTTC
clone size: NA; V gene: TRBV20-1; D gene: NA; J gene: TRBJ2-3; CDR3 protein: CSASQVGGSTDTQYF; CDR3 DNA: TGCAGTGCCTCCCAGGTGGGGGGCAGCACAGATACGCAGTATTTT
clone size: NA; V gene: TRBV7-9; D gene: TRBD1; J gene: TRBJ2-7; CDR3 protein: CASTPKQDRVPHHYF; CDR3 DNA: TGTGCCAGCACCCCTAAGCAGGACAGGGTCCCACATCATTACTTC
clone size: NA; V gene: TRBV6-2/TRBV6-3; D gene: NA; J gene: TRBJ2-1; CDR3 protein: CASDTTGGLTHEQFF; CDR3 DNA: TGTGCCAGCGATACTACCGGGGGACTTACGCATGAGCAGTTCTTC
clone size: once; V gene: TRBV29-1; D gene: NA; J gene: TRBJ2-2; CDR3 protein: CSIQTATGELLF; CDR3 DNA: TGCAGCATTCAGACTGCCACCGGGGAGCTGCTATTT
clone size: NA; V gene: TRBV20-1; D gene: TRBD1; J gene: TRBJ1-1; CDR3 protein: CNVKSQGGTDTFF; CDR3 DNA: TGCAATGTTAAGAGTCAAGGGGGCACTGATACTTTCTTT
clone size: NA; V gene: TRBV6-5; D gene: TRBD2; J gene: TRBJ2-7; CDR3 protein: CASSPLAGGSCEQYF; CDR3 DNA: TGTGCCAGCAGTCCACTAGCGGGGGGCTCCTGCGAGCAATACTTC
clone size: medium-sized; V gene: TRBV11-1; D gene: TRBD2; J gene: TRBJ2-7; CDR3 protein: CASSRTSGTADEQYF; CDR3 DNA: TGTGCCAGCAGCAGGACTAGCGGGACGGCAGACGAGCAGTACTTC
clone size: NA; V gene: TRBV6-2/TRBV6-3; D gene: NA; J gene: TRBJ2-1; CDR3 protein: CASSYRDVSSYDEQFF; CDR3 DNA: TGTGCCAGCAGTTACCGCGACGTTAGCTCCTACGATGAGCAGTTCTTC
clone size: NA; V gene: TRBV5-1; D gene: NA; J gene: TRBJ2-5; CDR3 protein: CASSLRGAIEETQYF; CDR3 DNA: TGCGCCAGCAGCTTAAGGGGGGCCATCGAAGAGACCCAGTACTTC
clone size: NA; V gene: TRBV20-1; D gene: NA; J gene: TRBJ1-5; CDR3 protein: CSLTWDAQSQHF; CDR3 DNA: TGCAGTCTTACCTGGGACGCTCAGTCCCAGCATTTT
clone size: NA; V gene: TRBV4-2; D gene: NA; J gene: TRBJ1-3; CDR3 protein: CVSSQTVTSGNTIYF; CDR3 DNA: TGTGTCAGCAGCCAAACAGTGACCTCTGGAAACACCATATATTTT
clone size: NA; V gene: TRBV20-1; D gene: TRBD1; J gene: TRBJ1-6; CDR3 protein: CSATDRDSYNSHLHF; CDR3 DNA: TGCAGTGCTACGGACAGGGACTCCTATAATTCACACCTCCACTTT
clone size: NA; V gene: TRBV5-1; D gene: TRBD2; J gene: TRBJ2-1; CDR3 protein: CASMSSAGGNGNEQFF; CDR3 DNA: TGCGCCAGCATGAGTTCGGCGGGAGGAAATGGCAATGAGCAGTTCTTC
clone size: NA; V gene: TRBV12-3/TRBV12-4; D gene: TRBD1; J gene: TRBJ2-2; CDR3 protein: CASGVTGRPNTGELFF; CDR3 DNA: TGTGCCAGCGGTGTGACAGGGCGACCGAACACCGGGGAGCTGTTTTTT
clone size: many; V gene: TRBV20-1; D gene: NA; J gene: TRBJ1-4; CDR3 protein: CSAIRQVATNEKLFF; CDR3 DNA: TGCAGTGCTATTAGACAGGTTGCAACTAATGAAAAACTGTTTTTT
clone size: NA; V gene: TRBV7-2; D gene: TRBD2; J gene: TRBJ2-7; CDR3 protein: CARSSDTSGVYYEQYF; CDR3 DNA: TGTGCCAGGAGCTCAGACACGAGCGGGGTCTACTACGAGCAGTACTTC
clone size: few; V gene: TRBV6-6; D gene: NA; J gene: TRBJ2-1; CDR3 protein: CASSRTSEQFF; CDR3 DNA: TGTGCCAGCAGCCGGACAAGTGAGCAGTTCTTC
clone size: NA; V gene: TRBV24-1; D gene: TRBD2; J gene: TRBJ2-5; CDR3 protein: CATSDSTSGRQETQYF; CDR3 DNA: TGTGCCACCAGTGATTCGACTAGCGGGAGGCAAGAGACCCAGTACTTC
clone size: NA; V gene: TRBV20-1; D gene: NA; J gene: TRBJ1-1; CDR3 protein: CSARDQGMNIGAFF; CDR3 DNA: TGCAGTGCTAGAGATCAGGGGATGAACATTGGAGCTTTCTTT
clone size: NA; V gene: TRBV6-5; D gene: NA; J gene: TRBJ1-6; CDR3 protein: CASRPAGSHPALHF; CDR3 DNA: TGTGCCAGCAGACCTGCCGGTTCGCATCCAGCCCTCCACTTT
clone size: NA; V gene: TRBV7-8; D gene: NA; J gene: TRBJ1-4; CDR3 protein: CASSLLSGLHPNAEKLFF; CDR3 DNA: TGTGCCAGCAGCTTATTATCGGGACTACACCCGAATGCTGAAAAACTGTTTTTT
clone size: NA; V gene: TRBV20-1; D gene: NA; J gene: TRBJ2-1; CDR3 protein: CSVRDPVGALDEQFF; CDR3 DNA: TGCAGTGTTAGAGACCCAGTGGGAGCCCTGGATGAGCAGTTCTTC
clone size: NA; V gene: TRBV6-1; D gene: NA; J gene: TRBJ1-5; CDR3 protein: CATDTLMGVQPHHF; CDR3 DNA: TGTGCCACCGACACTTTGATGGGGGTCCAGCCCCATCATTTT
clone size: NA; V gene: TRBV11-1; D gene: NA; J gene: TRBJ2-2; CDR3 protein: CASSLHLTTGELFF; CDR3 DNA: TGTGCCAGCAGCTTGCATCTAACTACCGGGGAGCTGTTTTTT
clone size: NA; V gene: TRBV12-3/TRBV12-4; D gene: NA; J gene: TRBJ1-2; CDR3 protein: CASSLQDRGYGYTF; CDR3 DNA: TGTGCCAGCAGTTTACAAGATAGGGGCTATGGCTACACCTTC
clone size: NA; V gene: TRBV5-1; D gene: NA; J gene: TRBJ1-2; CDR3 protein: CASKAGSHVIGYTF; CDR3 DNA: TGCGCCAGCAAAGCGGGCAGCCATGTAATCGGCTACACCTTC
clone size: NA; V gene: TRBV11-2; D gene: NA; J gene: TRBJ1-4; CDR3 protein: CVSNTGLDEKLFF; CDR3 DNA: TGTGTCAGCAACACCGGACTGGATGAAAAACTGTTTTTT
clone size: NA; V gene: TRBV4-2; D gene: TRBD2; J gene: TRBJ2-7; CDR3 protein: CASSPPVTSGRATYEQYF; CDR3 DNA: TGTGCAAGCAGCCCTCCCGTGACTAGCGGGAGGGCCACCTACGAGCAGTACTTC
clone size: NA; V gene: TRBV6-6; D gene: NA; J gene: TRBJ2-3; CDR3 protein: CASSYVGDGTDTKYF; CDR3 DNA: NA
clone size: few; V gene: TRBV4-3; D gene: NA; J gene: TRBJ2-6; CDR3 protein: CASSVRPAGANVLTF; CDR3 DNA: TGCGCCAGCAGCGTCCGCCCGGCTGGGGCCAACGTCCTGACTTTC